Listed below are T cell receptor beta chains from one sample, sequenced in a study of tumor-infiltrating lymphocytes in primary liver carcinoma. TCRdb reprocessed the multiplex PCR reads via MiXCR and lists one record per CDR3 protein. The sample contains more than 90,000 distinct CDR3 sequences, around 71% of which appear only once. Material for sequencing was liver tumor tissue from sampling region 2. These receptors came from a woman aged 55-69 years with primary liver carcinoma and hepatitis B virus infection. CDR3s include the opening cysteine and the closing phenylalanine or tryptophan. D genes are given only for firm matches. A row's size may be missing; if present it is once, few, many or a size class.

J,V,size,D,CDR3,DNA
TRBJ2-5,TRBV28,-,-,CASSLPRDMVRGAQYF,TGTGCCAGCAGTTTACCGCGGGACATGGTTAGGGGGGCTCAGTACTTC
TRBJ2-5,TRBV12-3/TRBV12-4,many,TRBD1,CASSPRTGRGTQYF,TGTGCCAGCAGTCCCCGGACAGGCAGGGGGACCCAGTACTTC
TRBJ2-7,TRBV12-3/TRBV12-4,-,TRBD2,CASTSSGAHEQYF,TGTGCCAGCACAAGCAGCGGGGCCCACGAGCAGTACTTC
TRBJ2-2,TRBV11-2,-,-,CASSLPQGPTGELFF,TGTGCCAGCAGCCTTCCGCAAGGGCCGACCGGGGAACTGTTTTTT
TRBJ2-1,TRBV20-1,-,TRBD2,CSARDPSGGYNEQFF,TGCAGTGCTAGAGACCCTAGCGGGGGCTACAATGAGCAGTTCTTC
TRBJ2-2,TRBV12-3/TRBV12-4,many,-,CASRMEDTGELFF,TGTGCCAGCCGCATGGAGGACACCGGGGAGCTGTTTTTT
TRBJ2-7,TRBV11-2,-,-,CASSGMTGALISYEQYF,TGTGCCAGCAGCGGCATGACTGGGGCCCTTATCTCATACGAGCAGTACTTC
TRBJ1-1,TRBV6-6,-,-,CDSSSQGLTEAFF,TGTGACAGCAGTTCGCAGGGACTAACTGAAGCTTTCTTT
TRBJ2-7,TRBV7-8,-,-,CASSLAPAAGEQYF,TGTGCCAGCAGCTTAGCGCCGGCGGCGGGCGAGCAGTACTTC
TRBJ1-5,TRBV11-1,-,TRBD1,CASCSGQGNQPQHF,TGTGCTAGCTGCTCGGGACAGGGGAACCAGCCCCAGCATTTT
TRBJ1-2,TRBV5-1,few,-,CASSSKEGRVPTF,TGCGCCAGCAGCTCGAAGGAGGGCAGGGTACCCACCTTC
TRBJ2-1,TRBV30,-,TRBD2,CAWSSNGRSSYNEQFF,TGTGCCTGGAGTAGCAACGGGAGGAGCTCCTACAATGAGCAGTTCTTC
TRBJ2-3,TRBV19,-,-,CASSTLQGPDTQYF,TGTGCCAGTAGTACCCTGCAGGGGCCAGATACGCAGTATTTT